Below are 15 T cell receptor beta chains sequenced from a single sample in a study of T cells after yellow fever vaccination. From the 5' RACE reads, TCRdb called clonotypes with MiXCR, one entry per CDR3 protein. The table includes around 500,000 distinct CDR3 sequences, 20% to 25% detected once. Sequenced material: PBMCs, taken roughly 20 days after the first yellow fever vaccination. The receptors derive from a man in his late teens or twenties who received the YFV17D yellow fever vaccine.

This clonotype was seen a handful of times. Here the CDR3 DNA reads TGTGCCAGCAGTCCGGACGCCTATCGGGAAAAACTGTTTTTT. As protein: CASSPDAYREKLFF. The V and J genes are TRBV28 and TRBJ1-4; D uncertain. The V gene's germline CDR1 is MDHEN and CDR2 SYDVKM. This CDR3 region has 14 residues. Trimming left V 5 bases short and J 8 bases short, with 15 bases between.

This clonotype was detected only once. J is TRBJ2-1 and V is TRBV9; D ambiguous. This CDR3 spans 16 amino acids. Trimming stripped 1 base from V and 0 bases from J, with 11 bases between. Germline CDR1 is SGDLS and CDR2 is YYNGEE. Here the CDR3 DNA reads TGTGCCAGCAGCGTATTTTCGGTTAACTCCTACAATGAGCAGTTCTTC. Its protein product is CASSVFSVNSYNEQFF. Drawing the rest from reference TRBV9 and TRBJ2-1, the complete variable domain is DSGVTQTPKHLITATGQRVTLRCSPRSGDLSVYWYQQSLDQGLQFLIQYYNGEERAKGNILERFSAQQFPDLHSELNLSSLELGDSALYFCASSVFSVNSYNEQFFGPGTRLTVL.

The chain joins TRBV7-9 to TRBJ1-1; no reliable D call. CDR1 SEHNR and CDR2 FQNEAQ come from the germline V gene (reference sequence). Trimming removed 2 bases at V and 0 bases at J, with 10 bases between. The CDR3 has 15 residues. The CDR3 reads CASSLLVRMNTEAFF. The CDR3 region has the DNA TGTGCCAGCAGCTTATTAGTCCGGATGAACACTGAAGCTTTCTTT.

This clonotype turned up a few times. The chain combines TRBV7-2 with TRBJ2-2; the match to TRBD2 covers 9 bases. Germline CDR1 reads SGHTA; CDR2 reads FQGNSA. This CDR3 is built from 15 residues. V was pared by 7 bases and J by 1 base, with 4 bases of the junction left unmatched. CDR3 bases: TGTGCCAGCAACAGCGGGGGGATGAACACCGGGGAGCTGTTTTTT. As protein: CASNSGGMNTGELFF.

The CDR3 here is CASSLSRGTVTEAFF. In DNA form, the CDR3 reads TGCGCCAGCAGCCTCAGCCGGGGGACGGTCACTGAAGCTTTCTTT. The chain couples TRBV4-1 to TRBJ1-1; TRBD1 is a possible D gene (5 bases). The CDR3 loop spans 15 amino acids. The V gene lost 4 bases and the J gene lost 4 bases, with 16 bases spanning the gap. Germline CDR1 MGHRA, CDR2 YSYEKL.

The CDR3 loop reads CSVRAPTSGGETQYF. The DNA of the CDR3 is TGCAGTGTCCGGGCGCCGACTAGCGGTGGGGAGACCCAGTACTTC. The chain combines TRBV20-1 with TRBJ2-5, with TRBD2 matching 9 bases. V was pared by 7 bases and J by 5 bases, with 14 bases of the junction left unmatched. The CDR3 has 15 residues. Germline values: CDR1 DFQATT, CDR2 SNEGSKA (reference sequence).

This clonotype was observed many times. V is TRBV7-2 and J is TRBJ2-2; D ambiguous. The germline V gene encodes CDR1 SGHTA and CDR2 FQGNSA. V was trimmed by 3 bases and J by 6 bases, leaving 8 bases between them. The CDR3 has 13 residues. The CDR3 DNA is TGTGCCAGCAGCTTGGTCGGTCCCGGGGAGCTGTTTTTT. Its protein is CASSLVGPGELFF.

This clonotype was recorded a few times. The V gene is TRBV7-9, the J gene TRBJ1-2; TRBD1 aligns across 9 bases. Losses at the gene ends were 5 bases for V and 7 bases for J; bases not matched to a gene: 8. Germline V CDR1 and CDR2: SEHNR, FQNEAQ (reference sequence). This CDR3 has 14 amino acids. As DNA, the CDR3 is TGTGCCAGCAGCCTCGGGACAGGGCCGTCTGGCTACACCTTC. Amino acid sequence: CASSLGTGPSGYTF.

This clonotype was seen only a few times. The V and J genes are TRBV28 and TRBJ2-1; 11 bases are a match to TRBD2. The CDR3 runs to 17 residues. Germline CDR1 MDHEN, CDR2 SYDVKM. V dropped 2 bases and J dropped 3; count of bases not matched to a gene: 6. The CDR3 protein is CASSLTASGGFYNEQFF. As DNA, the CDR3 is TGTGCCAGCAGTTTAACTGCTAGCGGGGGGTTCTACAATGAGCAGTTCTTC.

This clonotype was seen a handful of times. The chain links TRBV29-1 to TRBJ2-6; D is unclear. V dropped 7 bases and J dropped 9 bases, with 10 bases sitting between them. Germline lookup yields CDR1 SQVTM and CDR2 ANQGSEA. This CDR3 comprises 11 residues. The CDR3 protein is CSAPFDNVLTF. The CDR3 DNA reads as TGCAGCGCCCCATTTGACAACGTCCTGACTTTC.

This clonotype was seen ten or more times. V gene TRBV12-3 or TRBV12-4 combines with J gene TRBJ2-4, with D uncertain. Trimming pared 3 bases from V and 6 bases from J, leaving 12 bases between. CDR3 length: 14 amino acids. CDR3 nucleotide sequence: TGTGCCAGCAGTTTGGAAACCGTCGGAAACATTCAGTACTTC. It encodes CASSLETVGNIQYF.

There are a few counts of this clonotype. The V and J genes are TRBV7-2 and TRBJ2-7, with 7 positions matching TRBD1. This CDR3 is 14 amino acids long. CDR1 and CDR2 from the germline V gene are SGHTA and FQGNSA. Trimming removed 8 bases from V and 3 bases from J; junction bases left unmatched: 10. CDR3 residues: CASSPQRGRYEQYF. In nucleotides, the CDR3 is TGTGCCAGCTCCCCTCAGAGGGGGCGCTACGAGCAGTACTTC.

The CDR3 region is CASSIGQLYGYTF. DNA for the CDR3: TGTGCCAGTAGTATCGGGCAGCTCTATGGCTACACCTTC. J is TRBJ1-2 and V is TRBV19, with D hard to call. The CDR3 is 13 residues long. Trimming removed 3 bases at V and 4 bases at J, with 9 bases between. CDR1 LNHDA and CDR2 SQIVND come from the germline V gene (reference sequence).

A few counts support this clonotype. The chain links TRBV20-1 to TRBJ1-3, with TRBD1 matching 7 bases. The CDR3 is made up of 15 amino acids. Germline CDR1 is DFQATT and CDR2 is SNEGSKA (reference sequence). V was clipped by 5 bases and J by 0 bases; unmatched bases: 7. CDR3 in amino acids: CSAPDRTRSGNTIYF. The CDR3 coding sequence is TGCAGTGCTCCGGACAGGACCCGCTCTGGAAACACCATATATTTT.

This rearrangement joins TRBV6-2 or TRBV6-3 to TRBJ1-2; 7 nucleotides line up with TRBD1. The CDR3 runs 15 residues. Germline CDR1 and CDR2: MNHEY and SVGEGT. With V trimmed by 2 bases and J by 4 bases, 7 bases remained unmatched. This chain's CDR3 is CASSYPTGIFYGYTF. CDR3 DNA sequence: TGTGCCAGCAGTTACCCGACAGGGATCTTCTATGGCTACACCTTC.